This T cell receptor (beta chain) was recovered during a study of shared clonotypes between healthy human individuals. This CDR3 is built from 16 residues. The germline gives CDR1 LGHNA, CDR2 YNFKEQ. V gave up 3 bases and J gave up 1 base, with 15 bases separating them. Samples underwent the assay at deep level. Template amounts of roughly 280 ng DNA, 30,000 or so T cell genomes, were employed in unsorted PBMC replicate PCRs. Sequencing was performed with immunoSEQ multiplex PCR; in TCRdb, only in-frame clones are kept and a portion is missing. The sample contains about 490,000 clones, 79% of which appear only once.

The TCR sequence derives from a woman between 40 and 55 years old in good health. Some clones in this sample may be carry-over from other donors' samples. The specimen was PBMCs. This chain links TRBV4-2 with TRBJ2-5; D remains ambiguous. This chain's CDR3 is CASSHRASPPQETQYF. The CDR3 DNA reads TGTGCCAGCAGCCACCGGGCCTCGCCGCCCCAAGAGACCCAGTACTTC.